One and the same sample provided the 13 T cell receptor beta chains below, sequenced in a study of blood T cell repertoires in COVID-19. Repertoires were generated with immunoSEQ multiplex PCR, while TCRdb's copy carries only in-frame clones and drops some. The sample has 140,000 or so clones; about 87% are singletons. Sequencing input: peripheral blood. The receptors were sampled from a woman aged 45-60 years with active or convalescent COVID-19.

The J gene is TRBJ1-5, the V gene TRBV27; D not resolved. The V gene's germline CDR1 is MNHEY and CDR2 SMNVEV (reference sequence). V dropped 2 bases and J dropped 4 bases, with 6 bases sitting between them. The CDR3 has 13 amino acids. The DNA for the CDR3 is TGTGCCAGCAGTTTAGGTCTAAATCAGCCCCAGCATTTT. Translation: CASSLGLNQPQHF.

V and J are TRBV7-2 and TRBJ2-5; weak D call: TRBD1 (5 bases). The V gene lost 0 bases and the J gene lost 5 bases, with 10 bases spanning the gap. This CDR3 spans 14 amino acids. CDR1 SGHTA and CDR2 FQGNSA come from the germline V gene. CDR3 nucleotide sequence: TGTGCCAGCAGCTTAGCTGGCAGGGCTGAGACCCAGTACTTC. Translation: CASSLAGRAETQYF.

The DNA of the CDR3 is TGTGCCAGCAGCCCGAACAGGGGACTAGCGGGAGGGGGCGGTGAGCAGTTCTTC. Translation gives CASSPNRGLAGGGGEQFF. This chain links TRBV7-9 with TRBJ2-1; 16 bases match TRBD2. Germline V gene data show CDR1 as SEHNR and CDR2 as FQNEAQ (reference sequence). The junction had 13 bases not matched to a gene; V was cut back by 5 bases and J by 9 bases. CDR3 size: 18 residues.

V gene TRBV30 combines with J gene TRBJ2-3; perhaps TRBD2 as D (6 bases). Per the germline V gene, CDR1 is GTSNPN and CDR2 is SVGIG (reference sequence). V lost 5 bases and J 1 base, leaving 16 bases between the germline ends. There are 15 residues in the CDR3. The CDR3 region is CAWAKAGSGTDTQYF. DNA for the CDR3: TGTGCCTGGGCTAAGGCGGGGTCAGGCACAGATACGCAGTATTTT.

In this sample, this clone turned up a few times. The CDR3 protein is CASSQSGGAEDTQYF. The CDR3 nucleotides are TGCGCCAGCAGCCAGAGCGGGGGGGCCGAGGATACGCAGTATTTT. The chain couples TRBV4-3 to TRBJ2-3; 10 nucleotides line up with TRBD2. J lost 6 bases, V lost 3 bases, and 6 bases had no gene match. The CDR3 runs 15 residues. Per the germline V gene, CDR1 is LGHNA and CDR2 is YSLEER.

The rearrangement links TRBV9 to TRBJ1-1, with D unclear. The CDR3 covers 13 residues. CDR1 and CDR2 from the germline V gene are SGDLS and YYNGEE. V was clipped by 4 bases and J by 4 bases, with 11 bases between them. The CDR3 loop reads CASSLSRSTEAFF. CDR3 in DNA: TGTGCCAGCAGCCTAAGTCGGAGCACTGAAGCTTTCTTT.

The chain has TRBV27 and TRBJ2-3; 8 nucleotides match TRBD2. The V and J ends lost 5 bases and 0 bases, in that order; junction bases with no gene match: 13. The CDR3 has 18 amino acids. Per germline, CDR1 MNHEY and CDR2 SMNVEV (reference sequence). CDR3 protein: CASSLQPGLGISTDTQYF. The DNA for the CDR3 is TGTGCCAGCAGTCTTCAGCCGGGACTAGGTATTAGCACAGATACGCAGTATTTT.

A single count supports this clone. V is TRBV4-3 and J is TRBJ2-1; D is ambiguous. Germline V gene data show CDR1 as LGHNA and CDR2 as YSLEER. Trimming took 0 bases from V and 0 from J, leaving 6 bases between them. CDR3 length: 15 amino acids. The DNA of the CDR3 is TGCGCCAGCAGCCAAGATACGAGCTCCTACAATGAGCAGTTCTTC. This translates into CASSQDTSSYNEQFF.

The genes are TRBV4-1 and TRBJ2-2; 8 bases fit TRBD1. Germline V lookup: CDR1 MGHRA, CDR2 YSYEKL. Unmatched junction bases numbered 15, after V lost 5 bases and J lost 10 bases. The CDR3 has 16 residues. Here the CDR3 reads CASSKPRPGGAEELFF. The CDR3 DNA reads TGCGCCAGCAGCAAACCAAGGCCAGGGGGCGCTGAGGAGCTGTTTTTT.

The chain recombines TRBV27 with TRBJ2-7; the match to TRBD2 covers 10 bases. The CDR3 is made up of 16 amino acids. The germline V gene has CDR1 MNHEY and CDR2 SMNVEV (reference sequence). After removal of 0 bases from V and 4 bases from J, the junction contained 6 bases not matched to a gene. CDR3 coding DNA: TGTGCCAGCAGTTTATCGAGAGCGGGAGGGGCTTACGAGCAGTACTTC. Translated: CASSLSRAGGAYEQYF.

The chain links TRBV3-1 (or the pseudogene TRBV3-2) to TRBJ2-2; possibly TRBD1 for D (5 bases). Trimming took off 4 bases at V and 1 base at J, with 7 bases between the two ends. The CDR3 has 14 amino acids. Germline assignment: CDR1 LGHDT and CDR2 YNNKEL (reference sequence). CDR3 sequence (DNA): TGTGCCAGCAGCCGTACAGGGAACACCGGGGAGCTGTTTTTT. Its translation: CASSRTGNTGELFF.

This chain links TRBV2 with TRBJ2-7; 9 bases are a match to TRBD2. Germline V gene data show CDR1 as SNHLY and CDR2 as FYNNEI. Trimming at V came to 10 bases and at J to 5 bases, leaving 27 bases not matched to a gene. The CDR3 spans 19 residues. The CDR3 protein is CATTSPWASGNELKNEQYF. CDR3 nucleotide sequence: TGTGCCACCACATCACCCTGGGCTAGCGGGAACGAACTGAAGAACGAGCAGTACTTC.

V is TRBV2 and J is TRBJ2-1; 9 positions match TRBD2. Germline CDR1 is SNHLY and CDR2 is FYNNEI. Unmatched junction bases numbered 7, after V lost 4 bases and J lost 9 bases. The CDR3 runs to 14 residues. This CDR3 reads CASSGGRARFEQFF. Written as DNA, the CDR3 is TGTGCCAGCAGTGGCGGGAGGGCCAGGTTTGAGCAGTTCTTC. The full variable domain, its missing parts supplied by reference TRBV2 and TRBJ2-1, is EPEVTQTPSHQVTQMGQEVILRCVPISNHLYFYWYRQILGQKVEFLVSFYNNEISEKSEIFDDQFSVERPDGSNFTLKIRSTKLEDSAMYFCASSGGRARFEQFFGPGTRLTVL.